Listed here is a single TCR beta chain. The CDR3 covers 13 residues. After removal of 6 bases from V and 4 bases from J, the junction contained 3 bases not matched to a gene. Germline V lookup: CDR1 MNHEY, CDR2 SVGAGI. This sample was taken from a study of blood T cell repertoires in COVID-19. On the study more broadly: Material from acute and convalescent COVID-19 was sourced from the United States, Italy and Spain. PBMCs, B-cell-depleted T cells, or T cells provided the cDNA or gDNA that made up the material.

Per the original methods: Reference gene primers were amplified, and this amplification served to estimate nucleated cell counts. This table comes from immunoSEQ multiplex PCR, and its TCRdb copy is limited to in-frame clones, with some not included. V, J and clone size reflect that table, while D and trimming were determined from the DNA. The sample carries about 190,000 clones, around 80% recorded once. The rearrangement links TRBV6-5 to TRBJ1-2; 9 positions match TRBD1. Material for sequencing was peripheral blood. The origin of this receptor is a man aged 30 to 45 with active or convalescent COVID-19. The CDR3: CASRTGGIYGYTF. The CDR3 DNA sequence: TGTGCCAGCAGGACAGGGGGGATCTATGGCTACACCTTC.